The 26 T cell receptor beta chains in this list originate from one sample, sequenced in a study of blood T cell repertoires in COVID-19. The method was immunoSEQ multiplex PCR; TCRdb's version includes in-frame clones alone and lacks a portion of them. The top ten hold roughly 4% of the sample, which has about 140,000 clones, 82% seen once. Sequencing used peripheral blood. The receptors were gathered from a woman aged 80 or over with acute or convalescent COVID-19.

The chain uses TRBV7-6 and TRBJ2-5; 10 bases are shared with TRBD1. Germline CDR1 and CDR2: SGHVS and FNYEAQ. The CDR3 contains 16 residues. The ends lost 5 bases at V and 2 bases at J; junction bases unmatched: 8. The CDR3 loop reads CASSQNPDRGQETQYF. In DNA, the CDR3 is TGTGCCAGCAGCCAGAACCCGGACAGGGGGCAAGAGACCCAGTACTTC. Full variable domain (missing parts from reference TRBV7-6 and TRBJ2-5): GAGVSQSPRYKVTKRGQDVALRCDPISGHVSLYWYRQALGQGPEFLTYFNYEAQQDKSGLPNDRFSAERPEGSISTLTIQRTEQRDSAMYRCASSQNPDRGQETQYFGPGTRLLVL.

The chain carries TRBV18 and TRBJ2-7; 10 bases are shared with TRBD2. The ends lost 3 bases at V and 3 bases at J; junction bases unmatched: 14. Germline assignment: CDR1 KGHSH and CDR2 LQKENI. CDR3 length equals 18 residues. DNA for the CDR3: TGTGCCAGCTCACCGCCTAGGGTTGGTGCTAGCGGGGGCTACGAGCAGTACTTC. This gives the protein CASSPPRVGASGGYEQYF.

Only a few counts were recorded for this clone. DNA for the CDR3: TGTGCCAGCAGCGCGGCGGGGTTCCAAGAGACCCAGTACTTC. Encoded protein: CASSAAGFQETQYF. This sequence joins TRBV9 and TRBJ2-5; TRBD2 is a possible D gene (6 bases). The V and J ends lost 3 bases and 1 base respectively, with 10 bases between them. CDR1 SGDLS and CDR2 YYNGEE come from the germline V gene. The CDR3 consists of 14 residues. Full variable domain (missing parts from reference TRBV9 and TRBJ2-5): DSGVTQTPKHLITATGQRVTLRCSPRSGDLSVYWYQQSLDQGLQFLIQYYNGEERAKGNILERFSAQQFPDLHSELNLSSLELGDSALYFCASSAAGFQETQYFGPGTRLLVL.

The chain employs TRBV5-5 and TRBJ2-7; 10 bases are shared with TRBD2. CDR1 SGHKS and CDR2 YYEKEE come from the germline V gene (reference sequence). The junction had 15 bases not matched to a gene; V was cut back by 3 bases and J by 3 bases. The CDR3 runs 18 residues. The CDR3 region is CASSYDRGLALSNYEQYF. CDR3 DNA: TGTGCCAGCAGCTATGATAGGGGACTAGCGCTTAGTAACTACGAGCAGTACTTC.

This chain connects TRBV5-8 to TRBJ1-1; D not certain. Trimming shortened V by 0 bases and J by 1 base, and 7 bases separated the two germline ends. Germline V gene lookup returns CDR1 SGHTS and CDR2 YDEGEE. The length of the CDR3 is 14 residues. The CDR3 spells CASSLVAENTEAFF. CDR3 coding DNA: TGTGCCAGCAGCTTGGTGGCAGAGAACACTGAAGCTTTCTTT.

The CDR3 coding sequence is TGTGCCAGCACTGGACTAGCCTACGAGCAGTACTTC. It translates to CASTGLAYEQYF. The rearrangement joins TRBV2 to TRBJ2-7, with 7 bases fitting TRBD2. Germline CDR1 reads SNHLY; CDR2 reads FYNNEI. The V and J ends lost 7 bases and 2 bases, in that order; junction bases with no gene match: 2. This CDR3 has 12 residues.

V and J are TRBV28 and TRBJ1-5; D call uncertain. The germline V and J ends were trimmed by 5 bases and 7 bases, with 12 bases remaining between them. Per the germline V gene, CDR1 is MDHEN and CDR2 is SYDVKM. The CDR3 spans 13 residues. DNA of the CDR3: TGTGCCAGCAGTACCCCGGGAGAGCAGCCCCAGCATTTT. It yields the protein CASSTPGEQPQHF.

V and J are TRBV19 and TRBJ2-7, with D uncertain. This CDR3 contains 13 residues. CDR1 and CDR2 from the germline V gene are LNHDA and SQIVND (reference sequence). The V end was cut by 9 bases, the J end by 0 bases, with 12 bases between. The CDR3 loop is CASTDEHSYEQYF. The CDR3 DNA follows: TGTGCCAGCACAGACGAACACTCCTACGAGCAGTACTTC.

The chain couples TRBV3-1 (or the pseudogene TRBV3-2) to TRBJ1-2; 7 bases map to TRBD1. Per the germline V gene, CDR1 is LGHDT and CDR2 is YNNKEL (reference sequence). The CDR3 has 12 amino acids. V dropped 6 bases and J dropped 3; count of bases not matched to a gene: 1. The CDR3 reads CASRGTDYGYTF. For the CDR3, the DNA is TGTGCCAGCAGGGGGACAGACTATGGCTACACCTTC.

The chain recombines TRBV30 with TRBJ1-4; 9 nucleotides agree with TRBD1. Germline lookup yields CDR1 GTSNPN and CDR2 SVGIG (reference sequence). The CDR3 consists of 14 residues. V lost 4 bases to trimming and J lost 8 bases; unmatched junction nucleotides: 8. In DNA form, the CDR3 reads TGTGCCTGGAAGACCGGGACAGGGCCCGAAAAACTGTTTTTT. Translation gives CAWKTGTGPEKLFF.

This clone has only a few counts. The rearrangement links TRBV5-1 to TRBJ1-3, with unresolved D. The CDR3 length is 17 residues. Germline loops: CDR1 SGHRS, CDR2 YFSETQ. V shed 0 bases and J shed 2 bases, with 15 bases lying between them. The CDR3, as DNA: TGCGCCAGCAGCTTGGGACATTTTGAAGGCACTGGAAACACCATATATTTT. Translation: CASSLGHFEGTGNTIYF.

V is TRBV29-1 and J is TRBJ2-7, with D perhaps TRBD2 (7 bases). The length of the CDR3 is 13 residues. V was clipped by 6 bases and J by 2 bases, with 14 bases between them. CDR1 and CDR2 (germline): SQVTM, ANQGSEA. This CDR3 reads CSVGPGGTYEQYF. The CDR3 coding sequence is TGCAGCGTCGGCCCGGGGGGCACCTACGAGCAGTACTTC.

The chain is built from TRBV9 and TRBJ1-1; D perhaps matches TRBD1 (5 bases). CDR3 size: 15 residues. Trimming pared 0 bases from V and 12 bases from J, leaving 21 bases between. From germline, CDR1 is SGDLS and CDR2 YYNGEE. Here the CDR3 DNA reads TGTGCCAGCAGCGTAGTTGCCGGAGGGGAGGGCTGGACTTTCTTT. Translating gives CASSVVAGGEGWTFF.

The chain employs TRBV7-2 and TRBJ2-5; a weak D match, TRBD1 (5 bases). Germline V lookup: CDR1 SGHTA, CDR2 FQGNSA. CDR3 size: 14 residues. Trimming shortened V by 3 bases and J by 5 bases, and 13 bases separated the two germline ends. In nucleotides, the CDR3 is TGTGCCAGCAGCTTTAGCAGGGTGAGCGAGACCCAGTACTTC. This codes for CASSFSRVSETQYF.

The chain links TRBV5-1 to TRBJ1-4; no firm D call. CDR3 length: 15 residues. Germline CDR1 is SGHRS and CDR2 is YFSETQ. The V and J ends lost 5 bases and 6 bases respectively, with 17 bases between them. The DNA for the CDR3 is TGCGCCAGCAGGCGAGGGCGTGCAGGATATGAAAAACTGTTTTTT. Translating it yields CASRRGRAGYEKLFF.

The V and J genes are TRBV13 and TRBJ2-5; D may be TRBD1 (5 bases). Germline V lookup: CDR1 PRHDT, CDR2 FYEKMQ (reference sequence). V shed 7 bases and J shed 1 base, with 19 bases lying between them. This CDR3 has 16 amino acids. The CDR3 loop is CASTQWGGATQETQYF. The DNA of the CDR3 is TGTGCCAGCACCCAATGGGGTGGGGCCACCCAAGAGACCCAGTACTTC.

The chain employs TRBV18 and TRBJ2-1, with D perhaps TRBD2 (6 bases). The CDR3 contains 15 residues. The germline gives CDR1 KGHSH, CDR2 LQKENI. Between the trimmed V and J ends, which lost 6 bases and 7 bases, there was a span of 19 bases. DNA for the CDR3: TGTGCCAGCTCTCCTGAGGGCAGGGACTGGAATGAGCAGTTCTTC. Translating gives CASSPEGRDWNEQFF.

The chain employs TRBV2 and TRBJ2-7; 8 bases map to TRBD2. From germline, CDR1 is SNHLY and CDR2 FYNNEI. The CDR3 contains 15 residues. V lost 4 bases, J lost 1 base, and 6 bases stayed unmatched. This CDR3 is CASSVPSSGSYEQYF. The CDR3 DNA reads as TGTGCCAGCAGTGTTCCATCTAGCGGGTCCTACGAGCAGTACTTC.

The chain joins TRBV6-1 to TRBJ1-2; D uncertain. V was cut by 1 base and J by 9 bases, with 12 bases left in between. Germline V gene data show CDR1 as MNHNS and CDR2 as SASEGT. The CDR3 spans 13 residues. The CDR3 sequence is CASSEDLEGSYTF. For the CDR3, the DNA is TGTGCCAGCAGTGAAGATTTGGAGGGTAGCTACACCTTC.

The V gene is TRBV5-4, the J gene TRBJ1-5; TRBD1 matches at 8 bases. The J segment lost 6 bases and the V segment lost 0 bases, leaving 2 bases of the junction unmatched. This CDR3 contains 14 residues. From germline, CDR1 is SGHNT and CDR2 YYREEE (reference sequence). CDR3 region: CASSLDRGSQPQHF. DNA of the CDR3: TGTGCCAGCAGCTTGGACAGGGGGAGTCAGCCCCAGCATTTT.

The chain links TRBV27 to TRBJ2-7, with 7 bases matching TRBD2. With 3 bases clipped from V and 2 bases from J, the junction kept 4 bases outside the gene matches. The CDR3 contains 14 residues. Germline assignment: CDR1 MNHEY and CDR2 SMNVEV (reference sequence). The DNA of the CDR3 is TGTGCCAGCAGTTTGGGGGAGGGCCCCTACGAGCAGTACTTC. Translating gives CASSLGEGPYEQYF.

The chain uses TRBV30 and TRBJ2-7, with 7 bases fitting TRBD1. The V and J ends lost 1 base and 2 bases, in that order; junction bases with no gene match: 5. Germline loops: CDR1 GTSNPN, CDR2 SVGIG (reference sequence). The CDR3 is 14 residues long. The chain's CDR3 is CAWSGGDRPYEQYF. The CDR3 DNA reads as TGTGCCTGGAGTGGAGGGGACAGACCCTACGAGCAGTACTTC.

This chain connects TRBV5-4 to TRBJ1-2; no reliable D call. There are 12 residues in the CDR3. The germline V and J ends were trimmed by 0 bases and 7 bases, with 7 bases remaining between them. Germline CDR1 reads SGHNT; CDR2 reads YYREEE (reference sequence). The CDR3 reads CASSLDRGGYTF. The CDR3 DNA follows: TGTGCCAGCAGCTTGGATCGCGGTGGCTACACCTTC.

CDR3 DNA: TGTGCCAGCTCACCACCGGGGGGTCAAAATGAAAAACTGTTTTTT. It is translated as CASSPPGGQNEKLFF. This sequence joins TRBV18 and TRBJ1-4; tentatively, D is TRBD1 (5 bases). In germline, CDR1 is KGHSH, CDR2 LQKENI. V dropped 0 bases and J dropped 5 bases, with 10 bases sitting between them. There are 15 residues in the CDR3.

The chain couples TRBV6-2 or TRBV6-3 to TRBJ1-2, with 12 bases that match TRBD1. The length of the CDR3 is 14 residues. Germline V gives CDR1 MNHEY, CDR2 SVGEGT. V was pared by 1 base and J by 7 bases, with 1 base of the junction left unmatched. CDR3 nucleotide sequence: TGTGCCAGCAGTTACTTGGGACAGGGGGCTGGCTACACCTTC. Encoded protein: CASSYLGQGAGYTF.

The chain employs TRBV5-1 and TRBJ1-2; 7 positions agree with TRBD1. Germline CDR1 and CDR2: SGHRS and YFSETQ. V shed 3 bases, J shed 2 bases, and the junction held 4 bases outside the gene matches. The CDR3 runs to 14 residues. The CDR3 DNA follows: TGCGCCAGCAGCTCTGGGACAGTAAACTATGGCTACACCTTC. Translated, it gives CASSSGTVNYGYTF.